This TCR beta chain was observed in a study of a mutant IDH1 vaccine in newly diagnosed glioma. Time point described: week 35, safety follow-up. Topical imiquimod accompanied each vaccine dose, which consisted of 300 ug of mutant IDH1 20-mer peptide. On this clone: Its target is not known.

Only in-frame clones appear in the TCRdb table, and some are missing; sequencing was by immunoSEQ multiplex PCR. The sample holds roughly 69,000 clones, around nine tenths seen once. Trimming took 5 bases from V and 4 from J; bases not matched to a gene: 7. The CDR3 length is 15 residues. CDR1 SGHNT and CDR2 YENEEA come from the germline V gene. This chain links TRBV11-3 with TRBJ2-2; 7 nucleotides agree with TRBD1. This TCR was sampled from a man aged 25-40 years with glioma. Source: PBMCs, taken from a glioma patient whose treatment included an IDH1 peptide vaccine. The CDR3 here is CASSHNRDSTGELFF. The CDR3, as DNA: TGTGCCAGCAGCCACAACCGGGACAGCACCGGGGAGCTGTTTTTT.